The 15 T cell receptor beta chains below were found in one sample sequenced in a study of T cell changes during pregnancy in multiple sclerosis. Sequencing was performed with immunoSEQ multiplex PCR; in TCRdb, only in-frame clones are kept and a portion is missing. The data show about 60,000 clones, around 90% seen once. The sequences come from CD4+ T cells from peripheral blood mononuclear cells, collected in the first trimester of pregnancy. The receptors were sampled from a female donor with multiple sclerosis, enrolled in a pregnancy study.

The V gene is TRBV7-3, the J gene TRBJ2-5; 14 positions agree with TRBD2. Per germline, CDR1 SGHTA and CDR2 FQGTGA. Trimming cost V 5 bases and J 4 bases; bases outside gene matches: 9. The CDR3 runs 17 residues. CDR3 region: CASSPTLGLAGGETQYF. The CDR3 DNA reads TGTGCCAGCAGCCCAACATTAGGACTAGCGGGGGGAGAGACCCAGTACTTC.

V is TRBV18 and J is TRBJ2-7; D remains unclear. The CDR3 runs 14 residues. Looked up from germline, CDR1 is KGHSH and CDR2 is LQKENI. Trimming pared 3 bases from V and 3 bases from J, leaving 12 bases between. The CDR3 DNA sequence: TGTGCCAGCTCACCTAACCAGGATTACTACGAGCAGTACTTC. Its protein is CASSPNQDYYEQYF. The full variable domain, in which reference TRBV18 and TRBJ2-7 provide the parts outside the CDR3, is NAGVMQNPRHLVRRRGQEARLRCSPMKGHSHVYWYRQLPEEGLKFMVYLQKENIIDESGMPKERFSAEFPKEGPSILRIQQVVRGDSAAYFCASSPNQDYYEQYFGPGTRLTVT.

V gene TRBV7-6 combines with J gene TRBJ2-1, with a weak D call TRBD1 (6 bases). Germline V gene sequence: CDR1 SGHVS, CDR2 FNYEAQ. This CDR3 is built from 15 residues. The V and J ends lost 5 bases and 2 bases respectively, with 13 bases between them. The CDR3 nucleotides are TGTGCCAGCAGCGTCAGGGGTGACCCCTACAATGAGCAGTTCTTC. Translation: CASSVRGDPYNEQFF.

This chain uses TRBV5-6 with TRBJ1-4, with TRBD1 identical over 7 bases. Germline assignment: CDR1 SGHDT and CDR2 YYEEEE. V was clipped by 4 bases and J by 7 bases; unmatched bases: 7. CDR3 length equals 14 residues. CDR3: CASSETGTGEKLFF. CDR3 sequence (DNA): TGTGCCAGCAGCGAGACAGGGACGGGTGAAAAACTGTTTTTT.

This clone was recorded once. The chain employs TRBV2 and TRBJ2-2, with D maybe TRBD2 (7 bases). The CDR3 runs 16 residues. The V and J ends lost 3 bases and 4 bases respectively, with 15 bases between them. The V gene's germline CDR1 is SNHLY and CDR2 FYNNEI. CDR3 protein: CASSEAIGGPTGELFF. CDR3 coding DNA: TGTGCCAGCAGTGAGGCTATCGGGGGGCCCACCGGGGAGCTGTTTTTT.

The chain uses TRBV9 and TRBJ2-3, with 9 bases that match TRBD1. Germline V gene sequence: CDR1 SGDLS, CDR2 YYNGEE. With V trimmed by 3 bases and J by 4 bases, 3 bases remained unmatched. CDR3 length equals 14 residues. The CDR3 DNA reads TGTGCCAGCAGCGCCGGACAGGGGCCAGATACGCAGTATTTT. Translating it yields CASSAGQGPDTQYF.

This clone was seen just once. The chain couples TRBV2 to TRBJ1-5; D remains ambiguous. Trimming stripped 5 bases from V and 5 bases from J, with 13 bases between. This CDR3 has 14 residues. Germline CDR1 SNHLY, CDR2 FYNNEI. CDR3 residues: CASSRVTEDQPQHF. CDR3 in DNA: TGTGCCAGCAGTCGGGTAACTGAGGATCAGCCCCAGCATTTT.

The chain couples TRBV7-9 to TRBJ2-7; TRBD2 agrees at 7 bases. J lost 5 bases, V lost 4 bases, and 8 bases had no gene match. This CDR3 is 14 amino acids long. From germline, CDR1 is SEHNR and CDR2 FQNEAQ (reference sequence). CDR3 sequence (DNA): TGTGCCAGCAGCTCCGGTGGCCTAGCGGACGAGCAGTACTTC. Amino acid sequence: CASSSGGLADEQYF.

The gene calls are TRBV19 and TRBJ2-2; 13 bases are shared with TRBD2. The CDR3 has 18 amino acids. CDR1 is LNHDA, CDR2 SQIVND, per germline (reference sequence). Trimming at V came to 7 bases and at J to 2 bases, leaving 10 bases not matched to a gene. The CDR3 DNA reads as TGTGCCAGTAATTTATGGACTAGCGGGGGCTTCAACACCGGGGAGCTGTTTTTT. Protein product: CASNLWTSGGFNTGELFF.

The rearrangement uses TRBV6-6 and TRBJ2-5; D is possibly TRBD2 (5 bases). Germline V gene sequence: CDR1 MNHNY, CDR2 SVGAGI (reference sequence). This CDR3 is built from 15 residues. Trimming cost V 0 bases and J 4 bases, with 12 bases left between them. In DNA form, the CDR3 reads TGTGCCAGCAGTTACTCGACCCTCGCGGGAGAGACCCAGTACTTC. Protein product: CASSYSTLAGETQYF.

The rearrangement joins TRBV18 to TRBJ2-1; 12 bases are shared with TRBD2. The CDR3 is made up of 16 amino acids. The J segment lost 8 bases and the V segment lost 6 bases, leaving 11 bases of the junction unmatched. From germline, CDR1 is KGHSH and CDR2 LQKENI. The CDR3 DNA reads as TGTGCCAGCTCCCGAGAAACTAGCGGGGGGCCCTATGAGCAGTTCTTC. Amino acids: CASSRETSGGPYEQFF.

This chain connects TRBV18 to TRBJ1-2; D uncertain. V was clipped by 2 bases and J by 2 bases, with 9 bases between them. Per the germline V gene, CDR1 is KGHSH and CDR2 is LQKENI. The CDR3 has 14 amino acids. The DNA of the CDR3 is TGTGCCAGCTCACCATGGGCAGAGAACTATGGCTACACCTTC. Translated, it gives CASSPWAENYGYTF.

The chain links TRBV2 to TRBJ1-4; TRBD1 matches 7 bases. Trimming removed 0 bases from V and 10 bases from J; junction bases left unmatched: 8. The CDR3 consists of 15 residues. Per the germline V gene, CDR1 is SNHLY and CDR2 is FYNNEI. CDR3 DNA sequence: TGTGCCAGCAGTGAAGCGCAGGGGGAGGCAGGAAAACTGTTTTTT. It is translated as CASSEAQGEAGKLFF.

V is TRBV5-1 and J is TRBJ2-1, with 8 bases aligning to TRBD2. The trim removed 7 bases at V and 4 bases at J, leaving 7 bases unmatched. This CDR3 is built from 14 residues. CDR1 is SGHRS, CDR2 YFSETQ, per germline. The DNA for the CDR3 is TGCGCCAGCTGGAGTGGCGGGGGGTACAATGAGCAGTTCTTC. As protein: CASWSGGGYNEQFF. Combining the CDR3 with reference TRBV5-1 and TRBJ2-1 gives the whole variable domain KAGVTQTPRYLIKTRGQQVTLSCSPISGHRSVSWYQQTPGQGLQFLFEYFSETQRNKGNFPGRFSGRQFSNSRSEMNVSTLELGDSALYLCASWSGGGYNEQFFGPGTRLTVL.

This sequence joins TRBV30 and TRBJ2-3; no clear D gene. The germline V gene encodes CDR1 GTSNPN and CDR2 SVGIG (reference sequence). This CDR3 is 12 amino acids long. Trimming cost V 3 bases and J 4 bases, with 8 bases left between them. DNA of the CDR3: TGTGCCTGGAGGAATGTAGCAGATACGCAGTATTTT. Residues: CAWRNVADTQYF.